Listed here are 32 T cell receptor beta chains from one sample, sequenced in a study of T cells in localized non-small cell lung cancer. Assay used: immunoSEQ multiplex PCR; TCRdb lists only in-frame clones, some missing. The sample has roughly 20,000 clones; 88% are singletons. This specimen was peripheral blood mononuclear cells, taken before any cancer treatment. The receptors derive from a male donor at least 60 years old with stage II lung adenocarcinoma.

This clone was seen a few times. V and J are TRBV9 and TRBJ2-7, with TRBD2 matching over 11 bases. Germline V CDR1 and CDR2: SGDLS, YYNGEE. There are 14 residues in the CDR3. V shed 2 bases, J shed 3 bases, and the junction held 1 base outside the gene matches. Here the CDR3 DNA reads TGTGCCAGCAGCGTTGGACTAGCGGGCTACGAGCAGTACTTC. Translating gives CASSVGLAGYEQYF.

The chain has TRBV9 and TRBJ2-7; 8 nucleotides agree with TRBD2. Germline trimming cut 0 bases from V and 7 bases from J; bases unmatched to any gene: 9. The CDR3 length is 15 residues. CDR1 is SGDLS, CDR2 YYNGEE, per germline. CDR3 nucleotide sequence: TGTGCCAGCAGCGTAGGGCCAGCGGGAGAGGAAGAGCAGTACTTC. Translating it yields CASSVGPAGEEEQYF.

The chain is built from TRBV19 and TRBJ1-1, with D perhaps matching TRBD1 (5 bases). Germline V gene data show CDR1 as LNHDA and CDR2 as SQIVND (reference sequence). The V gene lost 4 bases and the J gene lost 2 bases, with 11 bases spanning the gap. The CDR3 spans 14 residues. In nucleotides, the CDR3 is TGTGCCAGTAGTAGGGGCAGTTTTAACACTGAAGCTTTCTTT. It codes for CASSRGSFNTEAFF.

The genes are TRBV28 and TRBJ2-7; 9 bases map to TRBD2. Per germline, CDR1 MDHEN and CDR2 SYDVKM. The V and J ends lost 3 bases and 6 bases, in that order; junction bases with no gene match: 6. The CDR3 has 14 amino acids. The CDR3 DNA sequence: TGTGCCAGCAGTTTTGGAGCGGGAGGTAGCGAGCAGTACTTC. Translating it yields CASSFGAGGSEQYF.

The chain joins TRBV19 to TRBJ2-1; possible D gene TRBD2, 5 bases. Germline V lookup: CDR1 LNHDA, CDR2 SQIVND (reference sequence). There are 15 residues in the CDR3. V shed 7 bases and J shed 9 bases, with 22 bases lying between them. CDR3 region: CASNDPGRGRGEQFF. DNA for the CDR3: TGTGCCAGTAACGATCCCGGGCGAGGGCGTGGTGAGCAGTTCTTC.

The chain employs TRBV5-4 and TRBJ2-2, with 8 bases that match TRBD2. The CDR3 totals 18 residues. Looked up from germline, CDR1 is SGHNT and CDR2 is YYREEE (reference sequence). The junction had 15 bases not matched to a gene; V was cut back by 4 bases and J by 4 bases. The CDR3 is CASSPKPGLGWATGELFF. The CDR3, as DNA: TGTGCCAGCAGCCCGAAGCCGGGACTAGGATGGGCCACCGGGGAGCTGTTTTTT.

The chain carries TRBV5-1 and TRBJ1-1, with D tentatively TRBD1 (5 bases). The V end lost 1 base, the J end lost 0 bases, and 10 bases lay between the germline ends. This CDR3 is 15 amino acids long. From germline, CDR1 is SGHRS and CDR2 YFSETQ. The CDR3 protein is CASSLSRQMNTEAFF. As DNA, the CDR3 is TGCGCCAGCAGCTTGTCAAGACAGATGAACACTGAAGCTTTCTTT.

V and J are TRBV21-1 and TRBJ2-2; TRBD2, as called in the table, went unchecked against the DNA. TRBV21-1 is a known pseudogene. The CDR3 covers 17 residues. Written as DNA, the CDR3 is TGTGCCAGCAGCAGTGAGCGGGGAAAATTAAACACCGGGGAGCTGTTTTTT. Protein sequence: CASSSERGKLNTGELFF.

CDR3 amino acids: CASSFGHYEQYF. CDR3 in DNA: TGTGCCAGCAGCTTTGGGCACTACGAGCAGTACTTC. V and J are TRBV5-6 and TRBJ2-7; D is unresolved. CDR3 length: 12 residues. Germline-derived CDR1 and CDR2 are SGHDT and YYEEEE. With 2 bases removed from V and 3 bases from J, the gap between germline ends came to 6 bases. Using reference TRBV5-6 and TRBJ2-7 for the parts outside the CDR3, the full variable domain is DAGVTQSPTHLIKTRGQQVTLRCSPKSGHDTVSWYQQALGQGPQFIFQYYEEEERQRGNFPDRFSGHQFPNYSSELNVNALLLGDSALYLCASSFGHYEQYFGPGTRLTVT.

CDR3 amino acids: CASSSRGRIRPFF. CDR3 DNA: TGTGCCAGCAGTTCCAGGGGGAGGATTCGTCCTTTCTTT. The chain employs TRBV28 and TRBJ1-1, with 7 nucleotides matching TRBD1. Losses at the gene ends were 4 bases for V and 12 bases for J; bases not matched to a gene: 11. Germline CDR1 is MDHEN and CDR2 is SYDVKM. The length of the CDR3 is 13 residues.

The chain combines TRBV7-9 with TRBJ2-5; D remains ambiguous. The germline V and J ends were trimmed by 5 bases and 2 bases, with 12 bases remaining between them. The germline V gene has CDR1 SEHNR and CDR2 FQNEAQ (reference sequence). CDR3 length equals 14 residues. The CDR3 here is CASSPYRSQETQYF. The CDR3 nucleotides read TGTGCCAGCAGCCCGTACAGAAGTCAAGAGACCCAGTACTTC.

The DNA for the CDR3 is TGTGCCATCAGTGACCTAGATGGCTACGAGCAGTACTTC. This sequence encodes CAISDLDGYEQYF. The chain joins TRBV10-3 to TRBJ2-7; no reliable D call. The germline CDR1 and CDR2 sequences are ENHRY and SYGVKD. V shed 3 bases and J shed 3 bases, with 9 bases lying between them. The CDR3 is 13 amino acids.

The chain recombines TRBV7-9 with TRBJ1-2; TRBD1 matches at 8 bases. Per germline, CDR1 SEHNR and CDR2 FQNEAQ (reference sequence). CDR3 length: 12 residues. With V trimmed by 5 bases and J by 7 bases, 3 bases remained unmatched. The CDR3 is CASSLDRAGYTF. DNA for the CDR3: TGTGCCAGCAGCCTGGACAGGGCTGGCTACACCTTC.

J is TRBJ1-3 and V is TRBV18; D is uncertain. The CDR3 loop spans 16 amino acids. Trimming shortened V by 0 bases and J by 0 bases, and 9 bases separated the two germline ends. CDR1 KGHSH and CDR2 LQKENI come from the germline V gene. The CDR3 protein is CASSPPRWGSGNTIYF. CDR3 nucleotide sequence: TGTGCCAGCTCACCACCTAGGTGGGGCTCTGGAAACACCATATATTTT. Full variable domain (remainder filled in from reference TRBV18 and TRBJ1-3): NAGVMQNPRHLVRRRGQEARLRCSPMKGHSHVYWYRQLPEEGLKFMVYLQKENIIDESGMPKERFSAEFPKEGPSILRIQQVVRGDSAAYFCASSPPRWGSGNTIYFGEGSWLTVV.

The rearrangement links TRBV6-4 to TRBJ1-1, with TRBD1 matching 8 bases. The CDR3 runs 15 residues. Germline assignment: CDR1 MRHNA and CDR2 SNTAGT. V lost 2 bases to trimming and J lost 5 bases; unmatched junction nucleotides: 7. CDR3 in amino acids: CASSDGDRGGTEAFF. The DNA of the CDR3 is TGTGCCAGCAGTGACGGTGACAGGGGAGGAACTGAAGCTTTCTTT.

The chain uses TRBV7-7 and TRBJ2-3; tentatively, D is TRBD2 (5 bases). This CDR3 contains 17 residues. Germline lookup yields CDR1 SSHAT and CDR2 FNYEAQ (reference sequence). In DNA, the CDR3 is TGTGCTAATACTAGTTTTTCCGCTCAGAAAGTAACAGATACGCAGTATTTT. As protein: CANTSFSAQKVTDTQYF.

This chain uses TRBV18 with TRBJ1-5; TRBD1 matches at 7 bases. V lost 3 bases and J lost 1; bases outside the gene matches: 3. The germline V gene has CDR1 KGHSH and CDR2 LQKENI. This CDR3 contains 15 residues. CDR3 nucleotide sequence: TGTGCCAGCTCACCGGAACAGGGGAGCAATCAGCCCCAGCATTTT. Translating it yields CASSPEQGSNQPQHF. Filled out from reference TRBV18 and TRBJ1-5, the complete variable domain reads NAGVMQNPRHLVRRRGQEARLRCSPMKGHSHVYWYRQLPEEGLKFMVYLQKENIIDESGMPKERFSAEFPKEGPSILRIQQVVRGDSAAYFCASSPEQGSNQPQHFGDGTRLSIL.

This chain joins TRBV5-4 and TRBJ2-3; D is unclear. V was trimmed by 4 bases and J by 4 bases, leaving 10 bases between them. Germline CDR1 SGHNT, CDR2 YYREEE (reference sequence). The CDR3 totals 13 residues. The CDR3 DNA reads TGTGCCAGCAGCCCGCAGGTCCCAGATACGCAGTATTTT. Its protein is CASSPQVPDTQYF.

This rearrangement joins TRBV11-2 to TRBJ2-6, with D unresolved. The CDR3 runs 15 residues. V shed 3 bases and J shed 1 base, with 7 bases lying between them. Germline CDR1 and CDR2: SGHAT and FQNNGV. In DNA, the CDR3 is TGTGCCAGCAGCTTCAGACCTTCTGGGGCCAACGTCCTGACTTTC. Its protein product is CASSFRPSGANVLTF.

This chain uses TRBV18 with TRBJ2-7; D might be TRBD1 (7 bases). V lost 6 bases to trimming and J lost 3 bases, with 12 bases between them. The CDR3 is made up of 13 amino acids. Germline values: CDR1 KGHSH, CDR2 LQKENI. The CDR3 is CASSAGQIYEQYF. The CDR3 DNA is TGTGCCAGCTCTGCGGGACAGATCTACGAGCAGTACTTC.

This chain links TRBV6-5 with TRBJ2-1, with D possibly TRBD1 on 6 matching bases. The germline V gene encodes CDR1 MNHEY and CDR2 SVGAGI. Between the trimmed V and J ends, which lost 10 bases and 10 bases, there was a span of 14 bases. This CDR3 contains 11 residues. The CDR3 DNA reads TGTGCCACAGAATACGACAGGGAGCAGTTCTTC. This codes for CATEYDREQFF.

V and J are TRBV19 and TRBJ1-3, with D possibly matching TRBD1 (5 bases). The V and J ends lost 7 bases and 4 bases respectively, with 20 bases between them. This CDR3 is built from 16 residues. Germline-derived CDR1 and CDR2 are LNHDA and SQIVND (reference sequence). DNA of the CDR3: TGTGCCAGTACCTCATTCCGGGACCGGTTAGGAAACACCATATATTTT. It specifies CASTSFRDRLGNTIYF.

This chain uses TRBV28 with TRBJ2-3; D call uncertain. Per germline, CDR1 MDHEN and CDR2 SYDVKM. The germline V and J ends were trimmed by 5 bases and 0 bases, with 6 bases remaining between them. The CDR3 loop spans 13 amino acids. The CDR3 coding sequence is TGTGCCAGCAGTGGAGATAGCACAGATACGCAGTATTTT. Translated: CASSGDSTDTQYF.

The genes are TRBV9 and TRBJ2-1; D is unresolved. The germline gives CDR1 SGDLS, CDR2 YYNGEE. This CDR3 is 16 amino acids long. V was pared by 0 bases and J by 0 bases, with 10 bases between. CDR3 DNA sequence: TGTGCCAGCAGCGTAGGGGGTCGGAACTCCTACAATGAGCAGTTCTTC. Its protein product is CASSVGGRNSYNEQFF.

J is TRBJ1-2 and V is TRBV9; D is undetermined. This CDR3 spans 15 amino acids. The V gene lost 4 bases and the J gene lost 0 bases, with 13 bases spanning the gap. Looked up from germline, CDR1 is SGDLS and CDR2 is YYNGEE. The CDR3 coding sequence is TGTGCCAGCAGCACTCAGGTGGCCGCTAACTATGGCTACACCTTC. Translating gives CASSTQVAANYGYTF.

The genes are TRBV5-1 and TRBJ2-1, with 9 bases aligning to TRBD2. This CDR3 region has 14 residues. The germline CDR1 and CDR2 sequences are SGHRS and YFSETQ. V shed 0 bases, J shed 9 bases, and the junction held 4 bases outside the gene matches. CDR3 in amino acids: CASSLELAGVEQFF. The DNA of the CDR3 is TGCGCCAGCAGCTTGGAATTAGCGGGAGTTGAGCAGTTCTTC. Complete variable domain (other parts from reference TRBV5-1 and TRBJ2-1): KAGVTQTPRYLIKTRGQQVTLSCSPISGHRSVSWYQQTPGQGLQFLFEYFSETQRNKGNFPGRFSGRQFSNSRSEMNVSTLELGDSALYLCASSLELAGVEQFFGPGTRLTVL.

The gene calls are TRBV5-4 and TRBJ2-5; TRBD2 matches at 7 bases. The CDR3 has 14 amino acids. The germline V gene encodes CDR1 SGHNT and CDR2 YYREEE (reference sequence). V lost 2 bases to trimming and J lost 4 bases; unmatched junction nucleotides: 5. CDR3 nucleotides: TGTGCCAGCAGCTTCCGGGACTATGGAGAGACCCAGTACTTC. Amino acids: CASSFRDYGETQYF.

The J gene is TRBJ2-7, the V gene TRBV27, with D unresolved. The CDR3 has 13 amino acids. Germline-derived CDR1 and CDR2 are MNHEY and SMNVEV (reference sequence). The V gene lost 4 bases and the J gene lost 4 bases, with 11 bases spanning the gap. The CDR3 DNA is TGTGCCAGCAGTTATCGTTTGGGGTACGAGCAGTACTTC. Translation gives CASSYRLGYEQYF.

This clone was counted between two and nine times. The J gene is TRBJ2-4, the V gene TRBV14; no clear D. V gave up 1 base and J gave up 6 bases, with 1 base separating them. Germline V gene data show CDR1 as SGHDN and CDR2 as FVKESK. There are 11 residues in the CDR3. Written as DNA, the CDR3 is TGTGCCAGCAGCCAAGCAAACATTCAGTACTTC. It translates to CASSQANIQYF.

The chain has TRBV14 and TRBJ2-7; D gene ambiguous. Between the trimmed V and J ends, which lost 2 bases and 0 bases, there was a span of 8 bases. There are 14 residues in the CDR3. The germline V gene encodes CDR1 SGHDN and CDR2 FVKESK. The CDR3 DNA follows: TGTGCCAGCAGCCAAAGGAGAAACTCCTACGAGCAGTACTTC. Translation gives CASSQRRNSYEQYF.

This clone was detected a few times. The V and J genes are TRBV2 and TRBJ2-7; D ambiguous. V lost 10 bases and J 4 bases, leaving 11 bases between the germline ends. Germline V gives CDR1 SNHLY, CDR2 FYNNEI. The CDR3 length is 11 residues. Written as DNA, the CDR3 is TGTGCCATTAACGCAGATTACGAGCAGTACTTC. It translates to CAINADYEQYF. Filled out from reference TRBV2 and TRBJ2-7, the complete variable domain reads EPEVTQTPSHQVTQMGQEVILRCVPISNHLYFYWYRQILGQKVEFLVSFYNNEISEKSEIFDDQFSVERPDGSNFTLKIRSTKLEDSAMYFCAINADYEQYFGPGTRLTVT.

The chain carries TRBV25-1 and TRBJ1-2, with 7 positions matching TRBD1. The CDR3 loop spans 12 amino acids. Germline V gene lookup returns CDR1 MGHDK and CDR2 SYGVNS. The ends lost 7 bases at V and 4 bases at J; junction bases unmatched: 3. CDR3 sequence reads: CASKGQSYGYTF. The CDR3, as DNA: TGTGCCAGCAAGGGACAGAGCTATGGCTACACCTTC.